A selection of T cell receptor beta chains follows, all from one sample in a study of shared clonotypes between healthy human individuals. Sequencing used immunoSEQ multiplex PCR; TCRdb keeps in-frame clones, though not all of them. The table has fewer than 850,000 clones, less than 95% seen once. The source material was memory CD8+ T cells from PBMCs. These receptors were obtained from a man aged 18 to 29 in good health. Some clones in this sample may be carry-over from other donors' samples. CDR3s include the opening cysteine and the closing phenylalanine or tryptophan. The order of the fields is CDR3 protein, J gene, V gene.

CDR3: CASSFGLTSSYEQYF; J: TRBJ2-7; V: TRBV5-1
CDR3: CASSFNRRGYQETQYF; J: TRBJ2-5; V: TRBV7-9
CDR3: CASSLWDPPHEQYF; J: TRBJ2-7; V: TRBV5-4
CDR3: CASSQDRRGLEQYF; J: NA; V: TRBV4-3
CDR3: CASSEGKVSRYYEQYF; J: TRBJ2-7; V: TRBV6-1
CDR3: CASSESGRQYGYTF; J: TRBJ1-2; V: TRBV2
CDR3: CASSFFSGEYEQYF; J: TRBJ2-7; V: TRBV5-5
CDR3: CASSLDGWYEQYF; J: TRBJ2-7; V: TRBV27
CDR3: CASSLRLAPNEQFF; J: TRBJ2-1; V: TRBV7-9
CDR3: CASSPEASFREQYF; J: TRBJ2-7; V: TRBV5-4
CDR3: CASRPGPRIYTF; J: TRBJ1-2; V: TRBV28
CDR3: CASSEDPSWEQYF; J: TRBJ2-7; V: TRBV6-1
CDR3: CASSNRQAEYNEQFF; J: TRBJ2-1; V: TRBV13
CDR3: CASSLARGNEQFF; J: TRBJ2-1; V: TRBV11-2
CDR3: CASSSPDSRNTIYF; J: TRBJ1-3; V: TRBV19
CDR3: CASSLGAGGWTEAFF; J: TRBJ1-1; V: TRBV11-2
CDR3: CASSTRNSWGYTF; J: TRBJ1-2; V: TRBV4-1
CDR3: CASSRGTGSSGAFF; J: TRBJ1-1; V: TRBV5-5
CDR3: CATSKTGTSGRAQRNEQFF; J: TRBJ2-1; V: TRBV15
CDR3: CASSEWLGSYNEQFF; J: TRBJ2-1; V: TRBV10-2
CDR3: CASSPPRSYEQYF; J: TRBJ2-7; V: TRBV18
CDR3: CASSQKLPGNQRGEQYF; J: TRBJ2-7; V: TRBV4-1